What follows is one T cell receptor (beta chain) and its context. In TCRdb, the 5' RACE reads were re-called with MiXCR into one record per CDR3 protein. The sample holds some 210,000 distinct CDR3 sequences; 27% are singletons and the top ten take about 10%. The germline gives CDR1 SGHTA, CDR2 FQGTGA. The CDR3 is made up of 13 amino acids. Trimming removed 5 bases at V and 11 bases at J, with 13 bases between. The data derive from a study of T-cell memory formation after mild COVID-19. The receptor was derived from an adult woman who had mild COVID-19 (a few samples of this study predate the infection). Cell type and time point are not known. The chain employs TRBV7-3 and TRBJ1-6, with no clear D. The sample comprised PBMCs or a T cell subset sorted from them (not recorded which). The CDR3 DNA reads TGTGCCAGCAGCCTCGAGCCCGGGACACCCCTCCACTTT. This translates into CASSLEPGTPLHF.